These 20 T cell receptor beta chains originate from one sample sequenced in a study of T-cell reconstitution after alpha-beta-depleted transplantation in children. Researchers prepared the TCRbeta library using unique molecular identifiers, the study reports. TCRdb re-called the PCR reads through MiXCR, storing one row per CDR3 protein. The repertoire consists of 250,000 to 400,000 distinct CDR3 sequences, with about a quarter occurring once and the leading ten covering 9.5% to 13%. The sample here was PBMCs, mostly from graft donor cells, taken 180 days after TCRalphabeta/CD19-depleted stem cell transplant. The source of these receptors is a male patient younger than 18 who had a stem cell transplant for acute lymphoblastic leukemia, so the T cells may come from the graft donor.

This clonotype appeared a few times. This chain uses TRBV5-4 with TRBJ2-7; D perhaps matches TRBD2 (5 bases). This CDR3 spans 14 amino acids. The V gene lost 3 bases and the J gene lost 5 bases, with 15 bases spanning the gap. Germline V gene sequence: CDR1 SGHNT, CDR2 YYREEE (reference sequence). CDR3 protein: CASSSPTRSDEQYF. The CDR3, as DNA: TGTGCCAGCAGCTCGCCTACTAGGAGCGACGAGCAGTACTTC.

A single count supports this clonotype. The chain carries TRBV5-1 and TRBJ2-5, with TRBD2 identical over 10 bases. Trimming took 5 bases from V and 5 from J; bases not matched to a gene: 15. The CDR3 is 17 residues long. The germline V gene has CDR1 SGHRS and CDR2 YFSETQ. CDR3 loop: CASRSLTSGRAGETQYF. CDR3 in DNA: TGCGCCAGCAGGTCCCTTACGAGCGGGAGGGCCGGGGAGACCCAGTACTTC.

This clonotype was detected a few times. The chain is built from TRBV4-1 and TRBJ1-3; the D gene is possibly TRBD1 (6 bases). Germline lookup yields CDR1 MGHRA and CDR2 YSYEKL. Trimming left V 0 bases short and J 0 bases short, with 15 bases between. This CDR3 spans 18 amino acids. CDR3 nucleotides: TGCGCCAGCAGCCAAGATGCCCAGGGGCTCCTCTCTGGAAACACCATATATTTT. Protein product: CASSQDAQGLLSGNTIYF.

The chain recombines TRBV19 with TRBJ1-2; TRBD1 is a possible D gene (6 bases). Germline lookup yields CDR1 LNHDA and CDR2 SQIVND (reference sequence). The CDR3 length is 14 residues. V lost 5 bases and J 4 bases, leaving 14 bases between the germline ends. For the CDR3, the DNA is TGTGCCAGTAGTGGACCAGGGGAACTCTATGGCTACACCTTC. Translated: CASSGPGELYGYTF.

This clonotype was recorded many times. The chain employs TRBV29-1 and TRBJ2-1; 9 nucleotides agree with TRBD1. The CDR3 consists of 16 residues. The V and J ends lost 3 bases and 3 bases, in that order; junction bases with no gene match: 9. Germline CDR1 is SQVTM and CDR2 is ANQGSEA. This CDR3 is CSVERTGTGYYNEQFF. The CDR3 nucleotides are TGCAGCGTTGAGAGGACCGGGACAGGGTACTACAATGAGCAGTTCTTC.

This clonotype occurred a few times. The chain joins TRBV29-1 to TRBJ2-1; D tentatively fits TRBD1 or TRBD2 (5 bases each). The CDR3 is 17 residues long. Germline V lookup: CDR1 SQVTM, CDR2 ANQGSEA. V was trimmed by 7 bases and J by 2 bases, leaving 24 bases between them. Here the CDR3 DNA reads TGCAGCGCCCCGGCAGGGCTCGGGGTATCAGCCTACAATGAGCAGTTCTTC. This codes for CSAPAGLGVSAYNEQFF.

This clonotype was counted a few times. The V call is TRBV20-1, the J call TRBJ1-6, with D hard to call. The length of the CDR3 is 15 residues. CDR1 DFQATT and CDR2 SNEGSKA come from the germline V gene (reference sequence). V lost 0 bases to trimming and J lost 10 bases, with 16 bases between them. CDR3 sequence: CSARDLESRNSPLHF. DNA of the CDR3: TGCAGTGCTAGAGATCTCGAGTCCAGGAACTCACCCCTCCACTTT.

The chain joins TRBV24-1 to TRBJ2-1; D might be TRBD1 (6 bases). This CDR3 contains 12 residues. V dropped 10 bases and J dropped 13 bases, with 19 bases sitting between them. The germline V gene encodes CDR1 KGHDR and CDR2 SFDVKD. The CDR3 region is CATGTPRSLQFF. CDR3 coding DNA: TGTGCCACTGGGACACCCCGGTCACTCCAGTTCTTC.

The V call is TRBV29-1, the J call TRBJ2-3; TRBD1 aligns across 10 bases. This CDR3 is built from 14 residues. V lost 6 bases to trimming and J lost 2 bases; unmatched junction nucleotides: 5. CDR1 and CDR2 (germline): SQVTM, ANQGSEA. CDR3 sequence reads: CSVGQGVDTDTQYF. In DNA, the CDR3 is TGCAGCGTAGGACAGGGGGTAGACACAGATACGCAGTATTTT.

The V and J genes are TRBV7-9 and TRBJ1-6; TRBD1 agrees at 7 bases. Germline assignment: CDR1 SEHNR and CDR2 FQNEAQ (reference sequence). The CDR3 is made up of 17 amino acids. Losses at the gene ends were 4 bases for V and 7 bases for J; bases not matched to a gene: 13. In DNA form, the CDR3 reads TGTGCCAGCAGCTCCCATCTATCCCGGGACAGAAATTCACCCCTCCACTTT. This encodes CASSSHLSRDRNSPLHF.

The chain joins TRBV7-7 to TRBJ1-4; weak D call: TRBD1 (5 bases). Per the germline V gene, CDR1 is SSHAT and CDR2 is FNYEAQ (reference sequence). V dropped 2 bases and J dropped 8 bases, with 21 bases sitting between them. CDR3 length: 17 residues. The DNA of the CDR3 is TGTGCCAGCAGCTTACACCCAGGGAAACCCAATAGCGAAAAACTGTTTTTT. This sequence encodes CASSLHPGKPNSEKLFF. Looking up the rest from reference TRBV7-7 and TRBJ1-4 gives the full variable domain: GAGVSQSPRYKVTKRGQDVTLRCDPISSHATLYWYQQALGQGPEFLTYFNYEAQPDKSGLPSDRFSAERPEGSISTLTIQRTEQRDSAMYRCASSLHPGKPNSEKLFFGSGTQLSVL.

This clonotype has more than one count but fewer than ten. The CDR3: CASSLVGGANVLTF. In DNA, the CDR3 is TGTGCCAGCAGCTTAGTGGGAGGGGCCAACGTCCTGACTTTC. The chain couples TRBV11-2 to TRBJ2-6; D gene unclear. Germline V gene lookup returns CDR1 SGHAT and CDR2 FQNNGV. V dropped 1 base and J dropped 4 bases, with 5 bases sitting between them. The length of the CDR3 is 14 residues.

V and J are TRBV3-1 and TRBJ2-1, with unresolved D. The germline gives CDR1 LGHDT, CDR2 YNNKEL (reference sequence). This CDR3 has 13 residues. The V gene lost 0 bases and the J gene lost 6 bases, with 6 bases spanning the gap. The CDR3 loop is CASSQDLGNEQFF. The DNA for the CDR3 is TGTGCCAGCAGCCAAGATTTGGGCAATGAGCAGTTCTTC.

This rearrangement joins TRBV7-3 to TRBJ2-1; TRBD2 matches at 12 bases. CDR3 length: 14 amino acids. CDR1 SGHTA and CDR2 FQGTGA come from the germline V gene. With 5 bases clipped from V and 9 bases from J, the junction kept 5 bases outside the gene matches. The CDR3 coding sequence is TGTGCCAGCAGCCAGACTAGCGGGAGCCTTGAGCAGTTCTTC. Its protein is CASSQTSGSLEQFF.

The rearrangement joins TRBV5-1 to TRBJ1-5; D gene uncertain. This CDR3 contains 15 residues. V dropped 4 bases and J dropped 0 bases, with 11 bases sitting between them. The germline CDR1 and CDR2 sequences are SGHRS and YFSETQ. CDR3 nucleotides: TGCGCCAGCAGCGGGAGCTCTTATAGCAATCAGCCCCAGCATTTT. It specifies CASSGSSYSNQPQHF.

The CDR3 DNA is TGTGCCAGCAGTCCGGCAGTCCTAAACTACGAGCAGTACTTC. Amino acid sequence: CASSPAVLNYEQYF. The rearrangement uses TRBV27 and TRBJ2-7, with no clear D. The CDR3 sequence is 14 residues long. V lost 5 bases, J lost 3 bases, and 14 bases lay in between. Germline assignment: CDR1 MNHEY and CDR2 SMNVEV (reference sequence).

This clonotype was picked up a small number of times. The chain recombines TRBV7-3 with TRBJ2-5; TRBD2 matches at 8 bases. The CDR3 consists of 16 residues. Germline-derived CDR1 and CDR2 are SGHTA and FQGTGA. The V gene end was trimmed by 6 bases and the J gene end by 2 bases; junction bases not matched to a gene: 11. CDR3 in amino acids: CASSYAGGGRQETQYF. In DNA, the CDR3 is TGTGCCAGCAGTTATGCAGGCGGGGGGAGGCAAGAGACCCAGTACTTC.

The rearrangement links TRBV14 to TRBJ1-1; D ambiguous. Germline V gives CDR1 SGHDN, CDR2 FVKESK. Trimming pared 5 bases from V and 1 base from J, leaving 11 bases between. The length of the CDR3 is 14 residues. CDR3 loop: CASSYPGPNTEAFF. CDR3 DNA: TGTGCCAGCAGCTACCCCGGGCCGAACACTGAAGCTTTCTTT. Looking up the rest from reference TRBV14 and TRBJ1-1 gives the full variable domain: EAGVTQFPSHSVIEKGQTVTLRCDPISGHDNLYWYRRVMGKEIKFLLHFVKESKQDESGMPNNRFLAERTGGTYSTLKVQPAELEDSGVYFCASSYPGPNTEAFFGQGTRLTVV.

This chain's CDR3 is CASSPGQGSGNTIYF. In DNA form, the CDR3 reads TGTGCCAGCAGTCCGGGACAGGGGTCTGGAAACACCATATATTTT. V usage is TRBV6-1 and J usage is TRBJ1-3, with 10 nucleotides matching TRBD1. The junction had 2 bases not matched to a gene; V was cut back by 5 bases and J by 1 base. CDR1 MNHNS and CDR2 SASEGT come from the germline V gene. The CDR3 is made up of 15 amino acids.

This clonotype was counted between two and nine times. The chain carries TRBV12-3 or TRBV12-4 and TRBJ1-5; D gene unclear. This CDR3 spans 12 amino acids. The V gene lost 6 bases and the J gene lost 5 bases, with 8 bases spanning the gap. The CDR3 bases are TGTGCCAGCAGCCCCATTTATCAGCCCCAGCATTTT. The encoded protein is CASSPIYQPQHF.